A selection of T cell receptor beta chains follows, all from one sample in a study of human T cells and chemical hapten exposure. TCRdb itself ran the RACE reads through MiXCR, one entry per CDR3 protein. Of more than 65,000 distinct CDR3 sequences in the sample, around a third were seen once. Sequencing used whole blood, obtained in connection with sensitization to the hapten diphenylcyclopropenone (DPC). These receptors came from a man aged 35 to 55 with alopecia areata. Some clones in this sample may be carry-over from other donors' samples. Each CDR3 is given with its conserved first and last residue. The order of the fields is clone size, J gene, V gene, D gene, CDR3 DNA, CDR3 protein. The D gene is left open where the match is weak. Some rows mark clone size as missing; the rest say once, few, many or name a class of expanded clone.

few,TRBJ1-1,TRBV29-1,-,TGCAGCGTTGAAAGACAGAACACTGAAGCTTTCTTT,CSVERQNTEAFF
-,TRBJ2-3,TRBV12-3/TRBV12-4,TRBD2,TGTGCCAGCAGTTTAGGGACTAGAGTTAGCACAGATACGCAGTATTTT,CASSLGTRVSTDTQYF
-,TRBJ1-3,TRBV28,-,TGTGCCAGCAGTTCCCCCATGTCGGGGAGGAGCGGAAACACCATATATTTT,CASSSPMSGRSGNTIYF
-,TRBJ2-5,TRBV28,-,TGTGCCAGCAGGGCGGAGACCCAGTACTTC,CASRAETQYF
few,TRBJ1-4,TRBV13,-,TGTGCCAGTCGGGATTCAACTAATGAAAAACTGTTTTTT,CASRDSTNEKLFF
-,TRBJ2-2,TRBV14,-,TGTGCCAGCAGCCAAGCAACTAGAGCGAACACCGGGGAGCTGTTTTTT,CASSQATRANTGELFF
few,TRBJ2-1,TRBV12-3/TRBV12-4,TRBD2,TGTGCCAGCAGTGCGAGGGCGGGAGGGCCTGGTGAGCAGTTCTTC,CASSARAGGPGEQFF
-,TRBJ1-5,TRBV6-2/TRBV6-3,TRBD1,TGTGCCAGCAGTCCCCGGGACAGAGAGTATAGCAATCAGCCCCAGCATTTT,CASSPRDREYSNQPQHF
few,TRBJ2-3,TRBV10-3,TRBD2,TGTGCCATCAGTGAGACGGGGACTAGCGGGAACCTAGATACGCAGTATTTT,CAISETGTSGNLDTQYF
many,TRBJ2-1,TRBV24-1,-,TGTGCCACCAGTGATCGGCAGCTAGGCCAGTTCTTC,CATSDRQLGQFF
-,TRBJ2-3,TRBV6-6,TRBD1,TGTGCCAGCAGTTACTCAAGGACAGGGGGGTACGCAGATACGCAGTATTTT,CASSYSRTGGYADTQYF
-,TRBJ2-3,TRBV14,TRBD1,TGTGCCAGCAGCCAGATTACAGGGGGCAATTTAGCAGATACGCAGTATTTT,CASSQITGGNLADTQYF
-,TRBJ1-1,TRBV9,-,TGTGCCAGCAGCGCGACGTCCATGAACACTGAAGCTTACTTT,CASSATSMNTEAYF
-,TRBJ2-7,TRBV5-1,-,TGCGCCAGCAGCTTGACAGTCGGACCAACCTACGAGCAGTACTTC,CASSLTVGPTYEQYF
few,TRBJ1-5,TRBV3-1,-,TGTGCCAGCAGCCAAGGGGAGCAGCCCCAGCATTTT,CASSQGEQPQHF
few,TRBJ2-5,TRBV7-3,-,TGTGCCAGCAGCTTAAGCCCTGGGGGGCGCGAGACCCAGTACTTC,CASSLSPGGRETQYF
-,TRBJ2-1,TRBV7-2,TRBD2,TGTGCCAGCAGCTCTTATTCCCCACGACTAGCGGGAGTTTGGGGTAAAGAGCAGTTCTTC,CASSSYSPRLAGVWGKEQFF
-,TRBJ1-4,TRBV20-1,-,TGCAGTGCTGGATCGGGGGCTAATGAAAAACTGTTTTTT,CSAGSGANEKLFF
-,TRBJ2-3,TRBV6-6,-,TGTGCCAGCAGTTGGGAGGTGGCGTATACGCAGTATTTT,CASSWEVAYTQYF
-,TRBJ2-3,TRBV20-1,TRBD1,TGCAGTGCTCCAGACAGGGTGACAGATACGCAGTATTTT,CSAPDRVTDTQYF
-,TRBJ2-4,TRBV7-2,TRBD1,TGTGCCAGCAGCTTAGTCAGACAGGGATTAGCCAAAAACATTCAGTACTTC,CASSLVRQGLAKNIQYF
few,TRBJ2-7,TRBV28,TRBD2,TGTGCCAGCAGTTATCTAGGCGAAGCGGGAGAGGAGTACGAGCAGTACTTC,CASSYLGEAGEEYEQYF
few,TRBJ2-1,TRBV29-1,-,TGCAGCGTTCGAACGGCCGGTGAGCAGTTCTTC,CSVRTAGEQFF
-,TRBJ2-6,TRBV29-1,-,TGCAGCGTTGAGACAAGGACCAGCTCTGGGGCCAACGTCCTGACTTTC,CSVETRTSSGANVLTF
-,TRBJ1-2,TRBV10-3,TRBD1,TGTGCCATCAGTGCCGGACAGGGCGCCAACTATGGCTACACCTTC,CAISAGQGANYGYTF
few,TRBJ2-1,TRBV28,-,TGTGCCACGCGGGGACTTAGAGAGTTCTTC,CATRGLREFF
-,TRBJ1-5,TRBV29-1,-,TGCAGCGTTGGGGGCCAAAATCAGCCCCAGCATTTT,CSVGGQNQPQHF
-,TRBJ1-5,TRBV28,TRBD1,TGTGCCAGCAGTTTACGAGGGGGCGCGGGATATAGCAATCAGCCCCAGCATTTT,CASSLRGGAGYSNQPQHF
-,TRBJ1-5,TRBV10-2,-,TGCGCCAGCAGCGCGACAGACAGCAATCAGCCCCAGCATTTT,CASSATDSNQPQHF
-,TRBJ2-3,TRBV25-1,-,TGTGCCAGCAGTGAGGATACGCAGTATTTT,CASSEDTQYF
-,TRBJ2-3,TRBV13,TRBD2,TGTGCCAGCAGCATAGGACTAGCGGCAGATACGCAGTATTTT,CASSIGLAADTQYF
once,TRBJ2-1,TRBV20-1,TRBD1,TGCAGTGCTAGAGGACAGGGCCTTTTCAATGAGCAGTTCTTC,CSARGQGLFNEQFF
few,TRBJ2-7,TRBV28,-,TGTGCCAGCAGCACGGGACTCCTATTCCAGCAGTACTTC,CASSTGLLFQQYF
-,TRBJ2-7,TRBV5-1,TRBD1,TGCGCCAGCAGCTCCCGGACAGGTGCCTACGAGCAGTACTTC,CASSSRTGAYEQYF
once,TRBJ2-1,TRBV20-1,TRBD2,TGCAGTGTTTGGGGGACTAGCGGTAACTCCTACAATGAGCAGTTCTTC,CSVWGTSGNSYNEQFF
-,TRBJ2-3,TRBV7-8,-,TGTGCCAGCAGGGGCACAGATACGCAGTATTTT,CASRGTDTQYF
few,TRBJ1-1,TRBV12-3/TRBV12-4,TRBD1,TGTGCCAGCAGGTCCCAGACAGGGAGAGGGACTGAAGCTTTCTTT,CASRSQTGRGTEAFF
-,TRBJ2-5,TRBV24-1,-,TGTGCCACCAGTGACACGGGACGGCAAGAGACCCAGTACTTC,CATSDTGRQETQYF
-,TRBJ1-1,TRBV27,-,TGTGCCAGCATCCCTCCGGGAGGCACTGAAGCTTTCTTT,CASIPPGGTEAFF
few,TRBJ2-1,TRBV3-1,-,TGTGCCAGCAGCTTTATGGGATGGGGGCAGTTCTTC,CASSFMGWGQFF
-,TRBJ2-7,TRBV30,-,TGTGCCTGGAAGCAGGGAACCTACGAGCAGTACTTC,CAWKQGTYEQYF
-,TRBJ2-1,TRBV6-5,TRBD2,TGTGCCAGCAGACGGACTAGCGTAAATGAGCAGTTCTTC,CASRRTSVNEQFF